The entry that follows covers one TCR beta chain sequence. This specimen belongs to a study of blood T cell repertoires in COVID-19. The CDR3 has 16 residues. Germline V gene lookup returns CDR1 MDHEN and CDR2 SYDVKM. V dropped 4 bases and J dropped 0; count of bases not matched to a gene: 6. The protocol was immunoSEQ multiplex PCR, while the TCRdb copy is restricted to in-frame clones and leaves out a portion. The sample holds roughly 330,000 clones; around nine tenths are singletons and the top ten take 3% to 4%. The sample was peripheral blood. The rearrangement uses TRBV28 and TRBJ2-7; TRBD1 agrees at 10 bases. The receptor comes from a woman between 50 and 59 years old with active or convalescent COVID-19. The CDR3 spells CASSSRTGGYSYEQYF. CDR3 bases: TGTGCCAGCAGTTCAAGGACAGGGGGGTACTCCTACGAGCAGTACTTC. The full variable domain, rest sourced from reference TRBV28 and TRBJ2-7, is DVKVTQSSRYLVKRTGEKVFLECVQDMDHENMFWYRQDPGLGLRLIYFSYDVKMKEKGDIPEGYSVSREKKERFSLILESASTNQTSMYLCASSSRTGGYSYEQYFGPGTRLTVT.